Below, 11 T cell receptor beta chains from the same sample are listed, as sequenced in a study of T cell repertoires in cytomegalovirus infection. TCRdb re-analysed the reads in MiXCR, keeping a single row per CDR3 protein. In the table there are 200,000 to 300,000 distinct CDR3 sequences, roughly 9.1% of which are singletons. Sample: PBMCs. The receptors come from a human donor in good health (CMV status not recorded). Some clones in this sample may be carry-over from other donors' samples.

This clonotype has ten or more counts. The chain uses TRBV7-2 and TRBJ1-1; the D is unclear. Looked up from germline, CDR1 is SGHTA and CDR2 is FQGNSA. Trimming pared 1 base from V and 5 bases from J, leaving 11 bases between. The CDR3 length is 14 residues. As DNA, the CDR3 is TGTGCCAGCAGCTTAGGATATGGTGGTACTGAAGCTTTCTTT. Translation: CASSLGYGGTEAFF. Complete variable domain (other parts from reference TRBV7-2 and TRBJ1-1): GAGVSQSPSNKVTEKGKDVELRCDPISGHTALYWYRQSLGQGLEFLIYFQGNSAPDKSGLPSDRFSAERTGGSVSTLTIQRTQQEDSAVYLCASSLGYGGTEAFFGQGTRLTVV.

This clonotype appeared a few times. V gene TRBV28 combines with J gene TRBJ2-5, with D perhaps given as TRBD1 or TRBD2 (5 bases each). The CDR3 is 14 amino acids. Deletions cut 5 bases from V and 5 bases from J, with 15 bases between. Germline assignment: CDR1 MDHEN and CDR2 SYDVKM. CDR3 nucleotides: TGTGCCAGCAGTCTCCCGGTCGGGGCGGAGACCCAGTACTTC. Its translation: CASSLPVGAETQYF.

The chain's CDR3 is CASSIGYRGGSYEQYF. CDR3 DNA sequence: TGTGCCAGTAGTATAGGGTACAGGGGGGGCTCCTACGAGCAGTACTTC. The V call is TRBV19, the J call TRBJ2-7, with D possibly TRBD1 on 8 matching bases. Germline CDR1 is LNHDA and CDR2 is SQIVND (reference sequence). The CDR3 contains 16 residues. Trimming took 1 base from V and 0 from J, leaving 13 bases between them.

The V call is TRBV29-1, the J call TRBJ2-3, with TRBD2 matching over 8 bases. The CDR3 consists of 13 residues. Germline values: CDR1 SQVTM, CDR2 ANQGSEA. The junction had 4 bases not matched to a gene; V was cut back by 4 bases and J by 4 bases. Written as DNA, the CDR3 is TGCAGCGTTGGACTAGCGATGGCAGATACGCAGTATTTT. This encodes CSVGLAMADTQYF.

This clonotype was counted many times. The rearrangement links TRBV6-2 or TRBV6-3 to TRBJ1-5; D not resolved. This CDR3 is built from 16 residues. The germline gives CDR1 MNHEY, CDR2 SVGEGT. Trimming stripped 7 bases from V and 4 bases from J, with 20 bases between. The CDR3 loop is CASNKMTPTANQPQHF. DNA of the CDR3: TGTGCCAGCAACAAAATGACCCCAACAGCTAATCAGCCCCAGCATTTT.

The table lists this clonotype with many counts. The CDR3 protein is CASTLSTANYGYTF. The CDR3 coding sequence is TGTGCCAGCACCCTGTCAACAGCGAACTATGGCTACACCTTC. The chain employs TRBV7-2 and TRBJ1-2, with D unresolved. This CDR3 is built from 14 residues. Germline V gene lookup returns CDR1 SGHTA and CDR2 FQGNSA. V shed 7 bases and J shed 2 bases, with 14 bases lying between them.

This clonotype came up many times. The DNA of the CDR3 is TGTGCCAGCAGCTTAGCAGGACAGACCACCGGGGAGCTGTTTTTT. Its translation is CASSLAGQTTGELFF. J is TRBJ2-2 and V is TRBV7-2; TRBD1 might be the D (6 bases). CDR3 size: 15 residues. CDR1 is SGHTA, CDR2 FQGNSA, per germline. Trimming pared 0 bases from V and 4 bases from J, leaving 9 bases between.

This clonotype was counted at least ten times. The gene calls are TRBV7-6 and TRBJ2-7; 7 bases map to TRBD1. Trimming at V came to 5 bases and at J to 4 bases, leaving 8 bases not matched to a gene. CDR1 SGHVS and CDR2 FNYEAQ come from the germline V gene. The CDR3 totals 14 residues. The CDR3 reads CASSRGTEGYEQYF. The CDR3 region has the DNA TGTGCCAGCAGCCGAGGGACAGAGGGATACGAGCAGTACTTC.

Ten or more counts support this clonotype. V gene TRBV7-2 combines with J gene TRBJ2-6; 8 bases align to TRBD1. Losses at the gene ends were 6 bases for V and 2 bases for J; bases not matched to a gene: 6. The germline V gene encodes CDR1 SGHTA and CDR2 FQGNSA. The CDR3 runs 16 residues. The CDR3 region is CASSRQGNAGANVLTF. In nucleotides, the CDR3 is TGTGCCAGCAGTCGACAGGGGAACGCTGGGGCCAACGTCCTGACTTTC.

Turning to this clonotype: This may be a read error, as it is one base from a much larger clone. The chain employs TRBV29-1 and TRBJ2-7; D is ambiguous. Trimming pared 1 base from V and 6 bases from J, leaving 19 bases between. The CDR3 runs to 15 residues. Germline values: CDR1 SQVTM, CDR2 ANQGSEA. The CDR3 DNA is TGCAGCGTTGAAGTGTCGATCGTCTTGGCTACCGAGCAGTACTTC. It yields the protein CSVEVSIVLATEQYF.

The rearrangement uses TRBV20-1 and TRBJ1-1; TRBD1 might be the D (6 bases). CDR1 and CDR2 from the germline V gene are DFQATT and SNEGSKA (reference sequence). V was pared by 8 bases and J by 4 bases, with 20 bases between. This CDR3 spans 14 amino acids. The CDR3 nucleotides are TGCAGTTCAATAAGAGGGGGATCTGGCACTGAAGCTTTCTTT. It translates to CSSIRGGSGTEAFF.